This record looks at one TCR beta chain sequence and its context. Its antigen remains unidentified. Per-base quality was not reported, and no clone a single base away is much larger than it. The donors were healthy, HIV-negative adults with no recently reported acute infections or vaccinations. Only Caucasian adults living in Nashville, Tennessee, USA were represented among the donors. CD4+ T cells were enriched through magnetic negative selection, after which naive cells were positively selected on CD45RA and the remaining negative fraction served as the memory subset. After blood collection by leukapheresis, PBMCs were isolated using Ficoll-Histopaque density gradient centrifugation and then cryopreserved in the vapor phase of liquid nitrogen. Analytical flow cytometry was used to check the purity and quantity of each magnetically sorted T cell population. Genomic DNA was isolated from each sorted fraction and quantified by UV absorbance on a Nanodrop 2000c.

The sample belongs to a study of shared clonotypes between healthy human individuals (TCRdb year 2020). Study-wide context: Two women and a few men aged 18 to 49 years were included in the cohort. For each donor, CD4 naive and CD4 memory were each given three plates, CD8 naive was given two plates, and CD8 memory was given one plate. The study deeply sequenced blood TCR repertoires of several healthy adults to estimate repertoire size and the extent of clonotype sharing between individuals. Different laboratories and diverse techniques were used to prepare libraries and sequence TCR repertoires, to increase sequencing depth and limit assay-specific biases. Per donor, leukapheresis produced somewhere between about 0.85 and 9.5 billion PBMCs. Results the study describes overall, beyond this receptor: Pairwise subsampling led to the expectation that sequencing depth would affect the degree of clonotype sharing among donors. When several donors were compared, the shared fraction of clonotypes was around 4.6% for naive CD4, 3.5% to 4% for naive CD8, 2.3% for memory CD4, and 0.4% for memory CD8. Because the study included a small number of donors, the genetic and exposure-history diversity represented was limited. Compared with non-shared clonotypes, the clonotypes found in all four sorted-subset donors had higher generation probabilities. Estimated clonotype richness was generally larger for naive than for memory subsets. Only blood was sampled, and tissue TCR repertoires likely differ from those in blood. Rarefaction of sorted-subset datasets indicated incomplete sequencing despite the large sequencing depth.

CDR1 and CDR2 are drawn from the germline V gene: MDHEN, SYDVKM. From cysteine to phenylalanine, the CDR3 is 16 amino acids long. Only CDR3 DNA is held: 48 bases, read in frame from base 1. Compared with germline, V lacks 4 bases and J lacks 3 bases; bases without a gene match: 9. TCR CDR3 regions were amplified from genomic DNA by multiplex PCR using the deep immunoSEQ assay. Extracted genomic DNA from each cell subset was spread evenly across all wells of several immunoSEQ 96-well plates, with each plate serving as a replicate. Each replicate PCR for sorted subsets received 150 to 250 ng genomic DNA, equal to around 32,000 T cell genomes. The purified libraries were quantified using a Qubit 3.0 fluorometer, sized with a Bioanalyzer 2100, and then quantified again using the KAPA Library Quantification kit. Every immunoSEQ 96-well plate was sequenced on a separate single-read 150-cycle Illumina NextSeq 550 flow cell. On the study's bioinformatics: Because the immunoSEQ output held only junctional sequences and lacked quality scores, the filtering could not match the filtering applied to full-length reads. To assign V/J genes and CDR3, sequences were annotated using PyIR, a Python wrapper for IgBLAST v1.9, with IMGT germline references. Reads were removed for weak V/J assignments (E-value above 1e-6), missing CDR3, stop codons, out-of-frame junctions, or ambiguous translated residues. A V3J clonotype was defined by an identical inferred V gene, J gene, and CDR3 amino acid sequence. The percentage overlap between two repertoires was calculated by dividing the number of shared unique clonotypes by the size of the smaller repertoire. Richness of each repertoire was evaluated using RTK rarefaction, the Chao1 estimator, and Recon v2.1 estimates of unobserved clonotypes. OLGA was used to compute generation probabilities for all TCRbeta clonotypes that the gDNA method yielded from four donors. In its TCRdb copy, this immuneACCESS table keeps in-frame sequences only and misses some clones. Where compared with another copy, unresolved V genes explain less than half of these, and the others have no known cause. The DNA was the basis for D and trimming; V, J and clone size are from that table. In this sample the table shows around 2.5 million clones, roughly 93% of which occur a single time. 0.35% to 0.45% of the sample comes from the top ten.

The TCR originated in a man aged 18 to 29 in good health. Some clones in this sample may be carry-over from other donors' samples. Source material: naive CD4+ T cells from PBMCs. Read against the paper, the sample's cell subset or site label means: CD45RA+ positively selected. The chain joins TRBV28 to TRBJ2-1; 7 nucleotides in the junction match TRBD2. In nucleotides, the sequence is TGTGCCAGCAGTTCCCCAAGCGGGGCCCTCTACAATGAGCAGTTCTTC. Translated, this is CASSSPSGALYNEQFF.